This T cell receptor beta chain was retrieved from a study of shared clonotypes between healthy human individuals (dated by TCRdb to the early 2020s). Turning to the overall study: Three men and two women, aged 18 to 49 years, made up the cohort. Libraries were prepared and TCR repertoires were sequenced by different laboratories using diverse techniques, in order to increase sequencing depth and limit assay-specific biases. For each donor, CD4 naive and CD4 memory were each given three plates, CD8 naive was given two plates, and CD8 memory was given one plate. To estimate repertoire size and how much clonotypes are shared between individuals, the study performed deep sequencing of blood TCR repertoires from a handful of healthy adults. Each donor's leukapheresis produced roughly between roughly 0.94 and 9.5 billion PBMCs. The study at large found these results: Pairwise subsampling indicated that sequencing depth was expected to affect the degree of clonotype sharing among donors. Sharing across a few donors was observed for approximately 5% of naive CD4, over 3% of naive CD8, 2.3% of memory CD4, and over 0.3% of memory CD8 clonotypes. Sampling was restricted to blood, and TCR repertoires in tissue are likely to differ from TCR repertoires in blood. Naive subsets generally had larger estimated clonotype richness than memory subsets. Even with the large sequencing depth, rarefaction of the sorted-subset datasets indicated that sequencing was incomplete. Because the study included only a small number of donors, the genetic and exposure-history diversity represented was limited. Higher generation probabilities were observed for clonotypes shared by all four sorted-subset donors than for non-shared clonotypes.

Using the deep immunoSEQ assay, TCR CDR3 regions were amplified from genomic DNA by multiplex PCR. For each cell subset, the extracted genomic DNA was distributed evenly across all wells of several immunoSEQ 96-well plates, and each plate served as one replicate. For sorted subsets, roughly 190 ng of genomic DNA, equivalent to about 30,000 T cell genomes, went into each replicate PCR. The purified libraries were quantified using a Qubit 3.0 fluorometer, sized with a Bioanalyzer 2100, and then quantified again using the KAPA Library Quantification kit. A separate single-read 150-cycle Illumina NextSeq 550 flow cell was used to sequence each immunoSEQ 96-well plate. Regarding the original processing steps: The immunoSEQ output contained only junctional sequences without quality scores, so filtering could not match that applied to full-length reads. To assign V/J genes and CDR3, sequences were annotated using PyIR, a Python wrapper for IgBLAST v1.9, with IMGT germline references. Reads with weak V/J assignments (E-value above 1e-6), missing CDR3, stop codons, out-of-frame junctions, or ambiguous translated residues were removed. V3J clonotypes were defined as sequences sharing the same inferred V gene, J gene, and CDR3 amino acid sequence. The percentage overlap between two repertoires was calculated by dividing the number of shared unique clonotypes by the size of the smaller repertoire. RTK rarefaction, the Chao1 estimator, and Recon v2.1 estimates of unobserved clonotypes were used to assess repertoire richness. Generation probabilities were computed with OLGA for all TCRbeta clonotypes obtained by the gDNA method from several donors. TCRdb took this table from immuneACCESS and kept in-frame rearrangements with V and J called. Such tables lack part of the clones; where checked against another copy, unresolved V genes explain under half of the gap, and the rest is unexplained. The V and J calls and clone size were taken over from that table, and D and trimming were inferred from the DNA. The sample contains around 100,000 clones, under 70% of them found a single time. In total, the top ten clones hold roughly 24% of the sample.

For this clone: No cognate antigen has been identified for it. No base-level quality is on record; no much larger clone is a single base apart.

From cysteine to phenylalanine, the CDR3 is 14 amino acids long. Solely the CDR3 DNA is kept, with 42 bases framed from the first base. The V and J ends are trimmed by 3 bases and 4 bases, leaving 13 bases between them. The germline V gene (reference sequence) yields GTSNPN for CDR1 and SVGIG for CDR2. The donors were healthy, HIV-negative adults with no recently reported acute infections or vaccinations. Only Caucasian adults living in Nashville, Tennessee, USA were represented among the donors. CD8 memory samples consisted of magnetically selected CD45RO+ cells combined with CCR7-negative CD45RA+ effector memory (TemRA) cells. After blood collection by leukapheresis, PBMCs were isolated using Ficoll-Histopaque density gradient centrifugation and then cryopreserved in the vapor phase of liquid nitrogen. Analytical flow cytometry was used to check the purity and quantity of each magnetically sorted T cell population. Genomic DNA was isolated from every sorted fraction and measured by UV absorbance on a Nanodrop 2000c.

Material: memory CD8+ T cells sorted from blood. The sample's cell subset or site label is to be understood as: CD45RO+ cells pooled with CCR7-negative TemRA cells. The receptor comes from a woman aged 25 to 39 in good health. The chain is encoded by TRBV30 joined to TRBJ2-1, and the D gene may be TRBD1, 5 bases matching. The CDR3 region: CAWSLKGLYNEQFF. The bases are TGTGCCTGGAGCCTCAAGGGGCTGTACAATGAGCAGTTCTTC.